Shown below are 23 T cell receptor beta chains from a single sample sequenced in a study of cytomegalovirus exposure and HLA in healthy donors. Using immunoSEQ multiplex PCR, the repertoire was profiled, and TCRdb retains in-frame clones only, with some absent. The data contain 220,000 or so clones, approximately 80% of them singletons. The sample taken for sequencing was PBMCs. The receptor set was obtained from a young woman in good health and CMV-seropositive.

This clone has only one observation. The genes are TRBV30 and TRBJ1-1; D ambiguous. The CDR3 covers 11 residues. Trimming cost V 4 bases and J 11 bases, with 14 bases left between them. Germline CDR1 is GTSNPN and CDR2 is SVGIG (reference sequence). The DNA of the CDR3 is TGTGCCTGGACTAATCCGGACCGTGCTTTCTTT. As protein: CAWTNPDRAFF.

Worth noting for this clone: The same CDR3 is also encoded by other DNA sequences in this sample. Here the CDR3 reads CASSRGGSGANVLTF. The CDR3 DNA sequence: TGTGCCAGCAGCCGAGGGGGCTCTGGGGCCAACGTCCTGACTTTC. The rearrangement joins TRBV27 to TRBJ2-6; the D gene is possibly TRBD1 (6 bases). Germline V gene lookup returns CDR1 MNHEY and CDR2 SMNVEV (reference sequence). This CDR3 has 15 amino acids. Between the trimmed V and J ends, which lost 6 bases and 0 bases, there was a span of 9 bases.

The chain employs TRBV12-5 and TRBJ2-7; TRBD2 agrees at 8 bases. In germline, CDR1 is LGHNT, CDR2 FRNRAP. This CDR3 comprises 16 residues. After removal of 0 bases from V and 3 bases from J, the junction contained 7 bases not matched to a gene. This CDR3 reads CASGLVQAGVNYEQYF. The CDR3 region has the DNA TGTGCTAGTGGTTTGGTACAAGCGGGGGTAAACTACGAGCAGTACTTC.

The chain joins TRBV7-2 to TRBJ1-2, with a tentative D call TRBD1 (5 bases). V lost 1 base to trimming and J lost 8 bases, with 17 bases between them. There are 15 residues in the CDR3. Germline CDR1 and CDR2: SGHTA and FQGNSA. The CDR3 protein is CASSLVRADWGGYTF. CDR3 DNA sequence: TGTGCCAGCAGCTTAGTAAGGGCAGACTGGGGCGGCTACACCTTC. The variable domain in full, completed from reference TRBV7-2 and TRBJ1-2, reads GAGVSQSPSNKVTEKGKDVELRCDPISGHTALYWYRQSLGQGLEFLIYFQGNSAPDKSGLPSDRFSAERTGGSVSTLTIQRTQQEDSAVYLCASSLVRADWGGYTFGSGTRLTVV.

This sequence joins TRBV30 and TRBJ2-2; no reliable D call. This CDR3 contains 16 residues. The germline gives CDR1 GTSNPN, CDR2 SVGIG (reference sequence). Trimming removed 2 bases at V and 0 bases at J, with 13 bases between. In DNA, the CDR3 is TGTGCCTGGAGTCCCTCGGCCGGAGCGAACACCGGGGAGCTGTTTTTT. Residues: CAWSPSAGANTGELFF.

This sequence joins TRBV4-1 and TRBJ2-7; either TRBD1 or TRBD2 may fit D (5 bases each). This CDR3 is built from 16 residues. CDR1 is MGHRA, CDR2 YSYEKL, per germline. With 2 bases removed from V and 0 bases from J, the gap between germline ends came to 14 bases. The CDR3 coding sequence is TGCGCCAGCAGCCAACAGGGACCTGGGAGCTCCTACGAGCAGTACTTC. Its translation: CASSQQGPGSSYEQYF.

The gene calls are TRBV6-5 and TRBJ2-7; unclear D gene. The germline V gene has CDR1 MNHEY and CDR2 SVGAGI. The CDR3 loop spans 15 amino acids. With 5 bases removed from V and 0 bases from J, the gap between germline ends came to 14 bases. CDR3 nucleotides: TGTGCCAGCAGTCCTATTCCAGGACCCTCCTACGAGCAGTACTTC. This codes for CASSPIPGPSYEQYF.

V gene TRBV9 combines with J gene TRBJ2-3; maybe TRBD2 (7 bases). Germline assignment: CDR1 SGDLS and CDR2 YYNGEE. The ends were cut back, 3 bases at V and 0 bases at J, with 20 bases in the middle. This CDR3 region has 18 residues. In nucleotides, the CDR3 is TGTGCCAGCAGCGGAACAGGGAGCGGGATCTCTAGCACAGATACGCAGTATTTT. This sequence encodes CASSGTGSGISSTDTQYF.

The V gene is TRBV15, the J gene TRBJ2-1; a weak D match, TRBD1 (5 bases). The length of the CDR3 is 13 residues. V gave up 3 bases and J gave up 3 bases, with 6 bases separating them. Germline-derived CDR1 and CDR2 are LNHNV and YYDKDF (reference sequence). CDR3 region: CATSRTVYNEQFF. CDR3 sequence (DNA): TGTGCCACCAGCAGGACAGTCTACAATGAGCAGTTCTTC.

The chain recombines TRBV27 with TRBJ2-7; TRBD1 is a possible D gene (6 bases). Per the germline V gene, CDR1 is MNHEY and CDR2 is SMNVEV (reference sequence). The CDR3 has 17 residues. The germline V and J ends were trimmed by 5 bases and 0 bases, with 20 bases remaining between them. CDR3 sequence reads: CASSVATGGGSSYEQYF. The CDR3 nucleotides read TGTGCCAGCAGTGTAGCCACTGGGGGCGGCAGCTCCTACGAGCAGTACTTC.

This sequence joins TRBV29-1 and TRBJ1-1; 7 nucleotides line up with TRBD1. The length of the CDR3 is 15 residues. From germline, CDR1 is SQVTM and CDR2 ANQGSEA. V gave up 1 base and J gave up 0 bases; unmatched junction bases: 5. The CDR3 sequence: CSVEGRGRMNTEAFF. Here the CDR3 DNA reads TGCAGCGTTGAAGGTAGGGGGCGAATGAACACTGAAGCTTTCTTT.

The V gene is TRBV15, the J gene TRBJ1-4; a weak D match, TRBD1 (5 bases). Germline V CDR1 and CDR2: LNHNV, YYDKDF (reference sequence). With 9 bases removed from V and 7 bases from J, the gap between germline ends came to 12 bases. The CDR3 loop spans 12 amino acids. In DNA, the CDR3 is TGTGCCACTGGGGGTTCGGGTGAAAAACTGTTTTTT. It encodes CATGGSGEKLFF.

Worth noting for this clone: The junction differs from germline at one of its ends, possibly a read error. The chain combines TRBV4-2 with TRBJ2-7, with TRBD1 identical over 7 bases. This CDR3 region has 15 residues. Germline-derived CDR1 and CDR2 are LGHNA and YNFKEQ. CDR3 sequence (DNA): TGTGCCAGCAGCCCAAGGACAGGCCCTGTACCCGAGCAGTATTTC. It codes for CASSPRTGPVPEQYF.

The chain combines TRBV28 with TRBJ2-7; 7 nucleotides agree with TRBD2. Germline V gene sequence: CDR1 MDHEN, CDR2 SYDVKM. V lost 3 bases and J lost 12; bases outside the gene matches: 14. The CDR3 covers 14 residues. CDR3 bases: TGTGCCAGCAGTTTGGCGGGGGAGCGTCGCGTGTGGTACTTC. It translates to CASSLAGERRVWYF.

The chain joins TRBV5-4 to TRBJ2-4, with D perhaps assigned TRBD1 or TRBD2 (6 bases each). The germline CDR1 and CDR2 sequences are SGHNT and YYREEE (reference sequence). There are 16 residues in the CDR3. The V end was cut by 3 bases, the J end by 6 bases, with 19 bases between. CDR3 in DNA: TGTGCCAGCAGCTCTCAGAGGGCAGGGGAGGCAAACATTCAGTACTTC. This sequence encodes CASSSQRAGEANIQYF.

This chain uses TRBV4-3 with TRBJ1-2; a possible D gene is TRBD1 (5 bases). Trimming took off 0 bases at V and 2 bases at J, with 10 bases between the two ends. This CDR3 contains 15 residues. The germline CDR1 and CDR2 sequences are LGHNA and YSLEER. The CDR3 sequence: CASSQDGGTNYGYTF. DNA for the CDR3: TGCGCCAGCAGCCAAGATGGAGGGACCAACTATGGCTACACCTTC.

The gene calls are TRBV7-9 and TRBJ1-5; maybe TRBD1 (6 bases). V shed 5 bases and J shed 4 bases, with 12 bases lying between them. The CDR3 is 14 residues long. From germline, CDR1 is SEHNR and CDR2 FQNEAQ (reference sequence). The CDR3 here is CASSQGRENQPQHF. CDR3 DNA sequence: TGTGCCAGCAGCCAGGGGAGGGAGAATCAGCCCCAGCATTTT.

As for this clone: One junction end does not reproduce the germline sequence, and a read error may be involved. The chain employs TRBV29-1 and TRBJ2-1; 7 bases align to TRBD2. Germline CDR1 and CDR2: SQVTM and ANQGSEA. The CDR3 spans 16 residues. The CDR3 region has the DNA TGCAGCGTTGCGGGACGCGGGGGATCCCCCTACCATGAGCAGTTCTTC. Amino acid sequence: CSVAGRGGSPYHEQFF.

J is TRBJ1-2 and V is TRBV7-2; D is unresolved. Germline V gene sequence: CDR1 SGHTA, CDR2 FQGNSA. The CDR3 sequence is 12 residues long. Trimming took 5 bases from V and 8 from J, leaving 12 bases between them. The CDR3 here is CASSPKARGYTF. The CDR3 bases are TGTGCCAGCAGCCCAAAAGCCAGGGGCTACACCTTC.

The chain is built from TRBV2 and TRBJ2-1, with 16 bases that match TRBD2. Trimming removed 9 bases from V and 4 bases from J; junction bases left unmatched: 6. CDR3 size: 16 residues. Germline lookup yields CDR1 SNHLY and CDR2 FYNNEI. The DNA of the CDR3 is TGTGCCAGGACCGGGACTAGCGGGAGGGTTTACAATGAGCAGTTCTTC. As protein: CARTGTSGRVYNEQFF.

The V gene is TRBV6-5, the J gene TRBJ2-5; 7 bases map to TRBD2. The V gene's germline CDR1 is MNHEY and CDR2 SVGAGI. With 0 bases clipped from V and 5 bases from J, the junction kept 6 bases outside the gene matches. The CDR3 loop spans 15 amino acids. The CDR3 loop reads CASSYSASGGETQYF. In DNA, the CDR3 is TGTGCCAGCAGTTACTCGGCTAGCGGTGGGGAGACCCAGTACTTC.

This clone came up a few times. The chain has TRBV30 and TRBJ1-5; 7 bases fit TRBD1. Germline assignment: CDR1 GTSNPN and CDR2 SVGIG (reference sequence). V gave up 0 bases and J gave up 4 bases; unmatched junction bases: 6. This CDR3 region has 15 residues. The chain's CDR3 is CAWSVGGQRNQPQHF. CDR3 sequence (DNA): TGTGCCTGGAGTGTCGGGGGACAGCGTAATCAGCCCCAGCATTTT.

This clone occurred a few times. The chain employs TRBV6-4 and TRBJ2-2; perhaps TRBD2 as D (5 bases). V was clipped by 8 bases and J by 2 bases, with 9 bases between them. The CDR3 has 13 amino acids. The germline V gene encodes CDR1 MRHNA and CDR2 SNTAGT. CDR3: CASSSSNTGELFF. CDR3 DNA: TGTGCCAGCTCATCTAGCAACACCGGGGAGCTGTTTTTT.